This record looks at one TCR beta chain sequence and its context. The V gene end was trimmed by 6 bases and the J gene end by 1 base; junction bases not matched to a gene: 10. Per the germline V gene, CDR1 is MNHEY and CDR2 is SVGEGT. The CDR3 totals 16 residues. Via MiXCR, TCRdb re-called the 5' RACE reads, giving one row per CDR3 protein. The repertoire holds over 50,000 distinct CDR3 sequences, with around 30% as singletons. Sequencing was carried out using tumor-infiltrating naive CD4+ T cells sorted from the breast tumor. The subset here: naive CD4+ T cells, CD4+CD45RA+CD25-. The clonotype comes from a female donor with breast cancer. The chain employs TRBV6-2 or TRBV6-3 and TRBJ2-7; 9 bases line up with TRBD1. CDR3 in DNA: TGTGCCAGCAGACACAAACCGGGACAGGGATCCTACGAGCAGTACTTC. It specifies CASRHKPGQGSYEQYF.